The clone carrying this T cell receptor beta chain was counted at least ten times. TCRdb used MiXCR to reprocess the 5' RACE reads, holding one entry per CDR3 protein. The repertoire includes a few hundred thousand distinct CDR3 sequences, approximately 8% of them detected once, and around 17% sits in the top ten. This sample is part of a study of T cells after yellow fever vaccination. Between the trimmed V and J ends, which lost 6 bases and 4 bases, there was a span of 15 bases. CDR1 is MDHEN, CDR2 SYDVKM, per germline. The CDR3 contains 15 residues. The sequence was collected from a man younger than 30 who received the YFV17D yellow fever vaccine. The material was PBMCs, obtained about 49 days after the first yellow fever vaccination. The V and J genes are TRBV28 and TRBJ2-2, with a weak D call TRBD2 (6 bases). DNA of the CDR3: TGTGCCAGCAGCTTCGCTTGGGAGGCCACCGGGGAGCTGTTTTTT. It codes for CASSFAWEATGELFF.